These 27 T cell receptor beta chains originate from one sample sequenced in a study of blood T cell repertoires in COVID-19. Profiling relied on immunoSEQ multiplex PCR, and the TCRdb table lists in-frame clones only, not all of them. The sample has a few hundred thousand clones, 70% to 80% seen once. Sequenced sample: peripheral blood. The receptor set was obtained from an elderly woman with acute or convalescent COVID-19.

V usage is TRBV18 and J usage is TRBJ1-2, with 7 positions matching TRBD1. The CDR3 totals 16 residues. Germline CDR1 is KGHSH and CDR2 is LQKENI. The V gene end was trimmed by 2 bases and the J gene end by 4 bases; junction bases not matched to a gene: 10. The DNA of the CDR3 is TGTGCCAGCTCACCAAACGACATCGGGACAGTCTATGGCTACACCTTC. Protein: CASSPNDIGTVYGYTF.

J is TRBJ1-2 and V is TRBV15, with D hard to call. The germline V and J ends were trimmed by 1 base and 4 bases, with 16 bases remaining between them. The CDR3 extends over 16 amino acids. Germline assignment: CDR1 LNHNV and CDR2 YYDKDF (reference sequence). CDR3 in DNA: TGTGCCACCAGCAGAGGCCCGGGAACGGTTGTCTATGGCTACACCTTC. Translated: CATSRGPGTVVYGYTF.

V gene TRBV7-9 combines with J gene TRBJ1-1, with 8 bases lining up with TRBD1. V was clipped by 2 bases and J by 3 bases; unmatched bases: 2. CDR1 and CDR2 (germline): SEHNR, FQNEAQ (reference sequence). The CDR3 runs 14 residues. The CDR3 sequence is CASSLTGGDTEAFF. The CDR3, as DNA: TGTGCCAGCAGCTTAACAGGGGGGGACACTGAAGCTTTCTTT.

The chain carries TRBV5-4 and TRBJ2-3; 7 nucleotides agree with TRBD2. Looked up from germline, CDR1 is SGHNT and CDR2 is YYREEE (reference sequence). V shed 0 bases and J 1 base; nucleotides not matched to a gene: 8. The CDR3 is 17 amino acids. CDR3 residues: CASSLVGLAVGTDTQYF. In DNA form, the CDR3 reads TGTGCCAGCAGCTTGGTGGGGCTAGCGGTGGGCACAGATACGCAGTATTTT.

In its sample, this clone was seen a few times. J is TRBJ1-4 and V is TRBV19; D possibly corresponds to TRBD1 (6 bases). Trimming took 5 bases from V and 10 from J, leaving 17 bases between them. Germline CDR1 is LNHDA and CDR2 is SQIVND (reference sequence). The CDR3 is 14 amino acids. The CDR3 nucleotides are TGTGCCAGTAGTGCTACAGGGTTGGGTGGAAAACTGTTTTTT. As protein: CASSATGLGGKLFF.

The V gene is TRBV5-1, the J gene TRBJ2-7; D is uncertain. CDR3 length equals 13 residues. V shed 1 base and J shed 6 bases, with 11 bases lying between them. Germline V lookup: CDR1 SGHRS, CDR2 YFSETQ. In DNA form, the CDR3 reads TGCGCCAGCAGCTTGAACAACGTAGCCGAGCAGTACTTC. Translation gives CASSLNNVAEQYF.

This clone has a single count. This chain joins TRBV20-1 and TRBJ2-1; TRBD2 is a possible D gene (5 bases). Germline CDR1 reads DFQATT; CDR2 reads SNEGSKA (reference sequence). The V end was cut by 3 bases, the J end by 5 bases, with 14 bases between. CDR3 length: 14 amino acids. CDR3 amino acids: CSASFGSQHNEQFF. In nucleotides, the CDR3 is TGCAGTGCTAGTTTTGGGAGCCAACACAATGAGCAGTTCTTC.

This clone appeared a few times. This chain joins TRBV6-1 and TRBJ1-2; 7 bases are shared with TRBD1. J was trimmed by 3 bases and V by 1 base; bases with no gene match: 2. The CDR3 extends over 14 amino acids. Germline-derived CDR1 and CDR2 are MNHNS and SASEGT. CDR3 amino acids: CASSEVTGDYGYTF. Here the CDR3 DNA reads TGTGCCAGCAGTGAAGTTACAGGGGACTATGGCTACACCTTC.

The CDR3 DNA is TGTGCCAGCAGCTTTCGTTCCGGTGCAACTAATGAAAAACTGTTTTTT. As protein: CASSFRSGATNEKLFF. This chain joins TRBV7-9 and TRBJ1-4; D not resolved. Germline CDR1 is SEHNR and CDR2 is FQNEAQ (reference sequence). V was shortened by 3 bases and J by 0 bases, with 11 bases between the two germline ends. The CDR3 consists of 16 residues.

The chain recombines TRBV6-5 with TRBJ2-4, with 9 bases fitting TRBD1. CDR3 length: 13 amino acids. Germline lookup yields CDR1 MNHEY and CDR2 SVGAGI. Trimming at V came to 10 bases and at J to 4 bases, leaving 5 bases not matched to a gene. Here the CDR3 DNA reads TGTGCCACCATCGGACAGGGGAAAAACATTCAGTACTTC. This encodes CATIGQGKNIQYF.

J is TRBJ1-1 and V is TRBV10-1, with 7 bases fitting TRBD1. Germline V gene data show CDR1 as WNHNN and CDR2 as SYGVQD (reference sequence). V trimming: 8 bases; J trimming: 4 bases; junction bases outside the gene matches: 13. CDR3 size: 15 residues. The CDR3 loop reads CASPRAGQDFTEAFF. CDR3 bases: TGCGCCAGCCCTCGAGCTGGACAGGACTTCACTGAAGCTTTCTTT.

V usage is TRBV19 and J usage is TRBJ1-2; possibly TRBD1 for D (5 bases). Germline-derived CDR1 and CDR2 are LNHDA and SQIVND (reference sequence). The CDR3 runs to 13 residues. Trimming cost V 1 base and J 8 bases, with 11 bases left between them. DNA of the CDR3: TGTGCCAGTAGTATAGCCCAGCGGGACGGCTACACCTTC. Its translation: CASSIAQRDGYTF.

The V and J genes are TRBV5-4 and TRBJ2-3; D possibly corresponds to TRBD2 (6 bases). Germline-derived CDR1 and CDR2 are SGHNT and YYREEE (reference sequence). V was shortened by 0 bases and J by 3 bases, with 14 bases between the two germline ends. This CDR3 is built from 16 residues. CDR3 nucleotide sequence: TGTGCCAGCAGCTTGGCTCCGGGAGAGGTAACAGATACGCAGTATTTT. The encoded protein is CASSLAPGEVTDTQYF.

The chain carries TRBV10-1 and TRBJ2-3; D ambiguous. Trimming cost V 0 bases and J 9 bases, with 13 bases left between them. This CDR3 comprises 14 residues. CDR1 is WNHNN and CDR2 is SYGVQD in the germline V gene (reference sequence). CDR3 protein: CASSESTLPRTQYF. The CDR3 bases are TGCGCCAGCAGTGAGTCGACGCTACCCAGGACGCAGTATTTT.

The chain combines TRBV5-8 with TRBJ1-2; 8 bases agree with TRBD1. Germline CDR1 SGHTS, CDR2 YDEGEE. Losses at the gene ends were 3 bases for V and 4 bases for J; bases not matched to a gene: 5. The CDR3 contains 14 residues. The CDR3 spells CASSSGQGGYGYTF. The CDR3 DNA follows: TGTGCCAGCAGCTCCGGACAGGGTGGCTATGGCTACACCTTC. Based on the CDR3 plus reference TRBV5-8 and TRBJ1-2, the full variable domain is EAGVTQSPTHLIKTRGQQATLRCSPISGHTSVYWYQQALGLGLQFLLWYDEGEERNRGNFPPRFSGRQFPNYSSELNVNALELEDSALYLCASSSGQGGYGYTFGSGTRLTVV.

This chain joins TRBV5-6 and TRBJ2-2; D perhaps matches TRBD2 (6 bases). V shed 3 bases and J shed 4 bases, with 19 bases lying between them. Germline CDR1 reads SGHDT; CDR2 reads YYEEEE. This CDR3 comprises 17 residues. The CDR3 spells CASSSLWRVEGTGELFF. In nucleotides, the CDR3 is TGTGCCAGCAGCTCCCTTTGGAGGGTGGAGGGCACCGGGGAGCTGTTTTTT. Looking up the rest from reference TRBV5-6 and TRBJ2-2 gives the full variable domain: DAGVTQSPTHLIKTRGQQVTLRCSPKSGHDTVSWYQQALGQGPQFIFQYYEEEERQRGNFPDRFSGHQFPNYSSELNVNALLLGDSALYLCASSSLWRVEGTGELFFGEGSRLTVL.

The gene calls are TRBV10-3 and TRBJ2-1, with a possible D match to TRBD2 (5 bases). CDR3 size: 13 residues. The germline V and J ends were trimmed by 2 bases and 5 bases, with 7 bases remaining between them. Germline-derived CDR1 and CDR2 are ENHRY and SYGVKD. CDR3 sequence (DNA): TGTGCCATCAGTGAGCCCGGGGACAATGAGCAGTTCTTC. Amino acids: CAISEPGDNEQFF.

The J gene is TRBJ2-3, the V gene TRBV6-5; D not certain. The CDR3 length is 13 residues. CDR1 and CDR2 from the germline V gene are MNHEY and SVGAGI. Deletions cut 10 bases from V and 1 base from J, with 12 bases between. CDR3: CATLDQGTDTQYF. In nucleotides, the CDR3 is TGTGCCACCCTCGATCAGGGCACAGATACGCAGTATTTT.

V usage is TRBV27 and J usage is TRBJ2-3; TRBD2 aligns across 15 bases. The germline CDR1 and CDR2 sequences are MNHEY and SMNVEV (reference sequence). CDR3 size: 19 residues. J gave up 0 bases and V 8 bases, and 12 bases lay outside the gene matches. CDR3 region: CASHGLAGGMGPSTDTQYF. For the CDR3, the DNA is TGTGCCAGCCACGGACTAGCGGGGGGGATGGGGCCTAGCACAGATACGCAGTATTTT.

This clone has a handful of counts. The rearrangement joins TRBV6-5 to TRBJ2-1; 14 bases are a match to TRBD2. V lost 6 bases and J lost 7; bases outside the gene matches: 5. CDR1 is MNHEY, CDR2 SVGAGI, per germline. The CDR3 is 15 amino acids. The CDR3 reads CASSMGLAGVNEQFF. The CDR3 DNA sequence: TGTGCCAGCAGCATGGGACTAGCGGGAGTGAATGAGCAGTTCTTC.

The chain is built from TRBV15 and TRBJ2-3; a possible D gene is TRBD2 (6 bases). Per germline, CDR1 LNHNV and CDR2 YYDKDF (reference sequence). V was trimmed by 1 base and J by 4 bases, leaving 18 bases between them. The CDR3 has 17 amino acids. CDR3 sequence: CATSRGSSAGSADTQYF. CDR3 DNA: TGTGCCACCAGCAGAGGATCCTCTGCGGGGAGCGCAGATACGCAGTATTTT. The whole variable domain, remainder taken from reference TRBV15 and TRBJ2-3, is DAMVIQNPRYQVTQFGKPVTLSCSQTLNHNVMYWYQQKSSQAPKLLFHYYDKDFNNEADTPDNFQSRRPNTSFCFLDIRSPGLGDTAMYLCATSRGSSAGSADTQYFGPGTRLTVL.

This clone has just a few counts. The V and J genes are TRBV18 and TRBJ2-7; weak D call: TRBD1 (6 bases). This CDR3 comprises 14 residues. Germline CDR1 is KGHSH and CDR2 is LQKENI. V was trimmed by 3 bases and J by 5 bases, leaving 14 bases between them. CDR3 residues: CASSPDRGSNEQYF. For the CDR3, the DNA is TGTGCCAGCTCACCGGACAGAGGGAGTAACGAGCAGTACTTC.

V gene TRBV27 combines with J gene TRBJ2-7; D gene unclear. Trimming shortened V by 4 bases and J by 4 bases, and 11 bases separated the two germline ends. CDR1 MNHEY and CDR2 SMNVEV come from the germline V gene (reference sequence). The CDR3 is 13 residues long. CDR3 in amino acids: CASSSVNTYEQYF. DNA of the CDR3: TGTGCCAGCAGTTCCGTTAACACGTACGAGCAGTACTTC.

This clone was counted a single time. The chain employs TRBV19 and TRBJ1-4; D remains ambiguous. Germline CDR1 and CDR2: LNHDA and SQIVND (reference sequence). CDR3 length: 14 amino acids. V was clipped by 3 bases and J by 2 bases, with 7 bases between them. DNA for the CDR3: TGTGCCAGTAGTATGGGGAGGACTAATGAAAAACTGTTTTTT. Residues: CASSMGRTNEKLFF.

This CDR3 reads CASRAEGLALATQYF. The CDR3 DNA is TGTGCCAGCAGGGCCGAGGGACTAGCTCTAGCGACCCAGTACTTC. The V gene is TRBV2, the J gene TRBJ2-5; TRBD2 aligns across 9 bases. This CDR3 region has 15 residues. J lost 7 bases, V lost 6 bases, and 12 bases had no gene match. The germline CDR1 and CDR2 sequences are SNHLY and FYNNEI. Supplemented by reference TRBV2 and TRBJ2-5, the full variable domain reads EPEVTQTPSHQVTQMGQEVILRCVPISNHLYFYWYRQILGQKVEFLVSFYNNEISEKSEIFDDQFSVERPDGSNFTLKIRSTKLEDSAMYFCASRAEGLALATQYFGPGTRLLVL.

The chain has TRBV30 and TRBJ2-3, with 7 bases lining up with TRBD2. V lost 1 base to trimming and J lost 1 base; unmatched junction nucleotides: 5. The CDR3 extends over 15 amino acids. From germline, CDR1 is GTSNPN and CDR2 SVGIG (reference sequence). In DNA, the CDR3 is TGTGCCTGGAGTGCGGGTAGCGGGCGCACAGATACGCAGTATTTT. Protein: CAWSAGSGRTDTQYF. Full variable domain (rest looked up from reference TRBV30 and TRBJ2-3): SQTIHQWPATLVQPVGSPLSLECTVEGTSNPNLYWYRQAAGRGLQLLFYSVGIGQISSEVPQNLSASRPQDRQFILSSKKLLLSDSGFYLCAWSAGSGRTDTQYFGPGTRLTVL.

This clone appeared once. V and J are TRBV27 and TRBJ2-1; 8 bases match TRBD1. CDR3 length: 16 residues. CDR1 and CDR2 from the germline V gene are MNHEY and SMNVEV (reference sequence). With V trimmed by 4 bases and J by 8 bases, 13 bases remained unmatched. The DNA for the CDR3 is TGTGCCAGCAGTTCCTTAACCGGGACAGGAGCATATGAGCAGTTCTTC. This codes for CASSSLTGTGAYEQFF.